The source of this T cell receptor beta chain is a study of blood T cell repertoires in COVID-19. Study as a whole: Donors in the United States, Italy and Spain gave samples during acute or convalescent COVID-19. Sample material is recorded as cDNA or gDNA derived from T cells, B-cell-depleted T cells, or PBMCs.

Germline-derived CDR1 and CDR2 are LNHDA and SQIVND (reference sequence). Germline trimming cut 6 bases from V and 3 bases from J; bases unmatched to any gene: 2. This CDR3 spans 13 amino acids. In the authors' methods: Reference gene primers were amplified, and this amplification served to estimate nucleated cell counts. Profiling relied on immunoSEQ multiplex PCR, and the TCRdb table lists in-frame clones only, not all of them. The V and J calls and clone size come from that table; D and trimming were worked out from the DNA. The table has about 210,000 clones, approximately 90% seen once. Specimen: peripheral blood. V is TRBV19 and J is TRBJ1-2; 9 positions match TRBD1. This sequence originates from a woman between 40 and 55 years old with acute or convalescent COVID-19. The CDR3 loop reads CASSGTGHYGYTF. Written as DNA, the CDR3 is TGTGCCAGTAGCGGGACAGGGCACTATGGCTACACCTTC.